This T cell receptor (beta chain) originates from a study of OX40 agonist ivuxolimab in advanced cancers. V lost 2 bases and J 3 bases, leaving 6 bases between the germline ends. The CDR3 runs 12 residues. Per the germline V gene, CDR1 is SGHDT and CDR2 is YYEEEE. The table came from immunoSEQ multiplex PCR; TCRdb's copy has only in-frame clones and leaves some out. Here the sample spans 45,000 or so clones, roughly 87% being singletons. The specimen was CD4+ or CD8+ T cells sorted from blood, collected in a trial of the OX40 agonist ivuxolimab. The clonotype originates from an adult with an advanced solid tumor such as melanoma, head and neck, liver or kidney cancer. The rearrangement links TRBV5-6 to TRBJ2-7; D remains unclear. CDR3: CASSFSVYEQYF. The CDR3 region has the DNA TGTGCCAGCAGCTTCAGCGTCTACGAGCAGTACTTC.